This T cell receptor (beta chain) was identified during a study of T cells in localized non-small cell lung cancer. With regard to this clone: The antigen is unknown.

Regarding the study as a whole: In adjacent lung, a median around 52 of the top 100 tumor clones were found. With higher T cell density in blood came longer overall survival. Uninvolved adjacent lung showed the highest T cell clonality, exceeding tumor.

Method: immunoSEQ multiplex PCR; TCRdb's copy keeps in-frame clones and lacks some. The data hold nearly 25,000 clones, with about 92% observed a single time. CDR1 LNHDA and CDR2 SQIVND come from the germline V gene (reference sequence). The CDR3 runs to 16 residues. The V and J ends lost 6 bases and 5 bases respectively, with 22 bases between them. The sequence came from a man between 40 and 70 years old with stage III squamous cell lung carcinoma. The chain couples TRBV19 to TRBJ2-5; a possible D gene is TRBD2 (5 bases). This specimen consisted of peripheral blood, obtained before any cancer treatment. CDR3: CASSTTGTTKSETQYF. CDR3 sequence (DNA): TGTGCCAGTAGCACAACGGGAACAACAAAATCGGAGACCCAGTACTTC.